These 31 T cell receptor beta chains came from one sample sequenced in a study of PD-1 blockade in classical Hodgkin lymphoma. Noted time point: cycle 4 day 1 (C4D1), after less than 7 weeks of nivolumab. Each patient experienced a relapse that followed autologous stem cell transplantation, and brentuximab vedotin exposure varied. Generated by immunoSEQ multiplex PCR, the TCRdb table keeps only in-frame clones and is missing some. The repertoire consists of around 21,000 clones, with roughly 77% occurring once and the leading ten covering 20%. This specimen was peripheral blood mononuclear cells (PBMCs), taken before the fourth cycle of nivolumab. The receptors stem from a human donor with classical Hodgkin lymphoma.

The V gene is TRBV4-3, the J gene TRBJ2-6, with no clear D. CDR1 and CDR2 (germline): LGHNA, YSLEER. The CDR3 is made up of 16 amino acids. V lost 0 bases, J lost 2 bases, and 8 bases lay in between. The CDR3 DNA sequence: TGCGCCAGCAGCCAAGATTGGCTTGCTGGGGCCAACGTCCTGACTTTC. This codes for CASSQDWLAGANVLTF.

This sequence joins TRBV5-4 and TRBJ2-5; D is possibly TRBD1 or TRBD2 (5 bases each). The CDR3 sequence is 16 residues long. In germline, CDR1 is SGHNT, CDR2 YYREEE (reference sequence). V lost 4 bases and J 1 base, leaving 17 bases between the germline ends. In DNA, the CDR3 is TGTGCCAGCAGCACAGACCCGGGACGGATCCAAGAGACCCAGTACTTC. Amino acids: CASSTDPGRIQETQYF.

The chain recombines TRBV6-6 with TRBJ1-6, with TRBD1 matching over 9 bases. CDR1 is MNHNY and CDR2 is SVGAGI in the germline V gene (reference sequence). With V trimmed by 7 bases and J by 7 bases, 5 bases remained unmatched. CDR3 length: 14 amino acids. CDR3 sequence: CASTLQGANSPLHF. The CDR3 DNA is TGTGCCAGCACCTTACAGGGGGCAAATTCACCCCTCCACTTT.

This clone was found a few times. The chain carries TRBV30 and TRBJ2-2; D is unclear. CDR1 and CDR2 (germline): GTSNPN, SVGIG (reference sequence). The CDR3 covers 14 residues. The germline V and J ends were trimmed by 0 bases and 5 bases, with 10 bases remaining between them. CDR3 coding DNA: TGTGCCTGGAGTGTCCCTTCACCGACCGGGGAGCTGTTTTTT. Amino acids: CAWSVPSPTGELFF.

In its sample, this clone was seen a few times. V is TRBV18 and J is TRBJ2-7; D is uncertain. The CDR3 has 12 amino acids. V was cut by 5 bases and J by 2 bases, with 7 bases left in between. Per the germline V gene, CDR1 is KGHSH and CDR2 is LQKENI. The DNA of the CDR3 is TGTGCCAGCTCAATCCGGACCTACGAGCAGTACTTC. Translating gives CASSIRTYEQYF.

This clone was observed a few times. This chain uses TRBV6-1 with TRBJ1-5; 10 bases align to TRBD1. Germline values: CDR1 MNHNS, CDR2 SASEGT. The CDR3 is 18 residues long. V dropped 4 bases and J dropped 5; count of bases not matched to a gene: 14. The chain's CDR3 is CASSASPGQGIRDQPQHF. The DNA of the CDR3 is TGTGCCAGCAGTGCCTCCCCGGGACAGGGGATTCGGGATCAGCCCCAGCATTTT.

This chain links TRBV6-1 with TRBJ1-5; D ambiguous. Trimming shortened V by 5 bases and J by 4 bases, and 12 bases separated the two germline ends. In germline, CDR1 is MNHNS, CDR2 SASEGT. The CDR3 is 14 amino acids. CDR3 region: CASSFAGRNQPQHF. For the CDR3, the DNA is TGTGCCAGCAGTTTCGCCGGGAGGAATCAGCCCCAGCATTTT.

CDR3 coding DNA: TGTGCCAGCAGCCCTATCCGGGGGGGGGCGGTAGTCCGTATCTCTGAAGCTTTCTTT. Residues: CASSPIRGGAVVRISEAFF. This rearrangement joins TRBV11-2 to TRBJ1-1; TRBD1 is a possible D gene (6 bases). V dropped 5 bases and J dropped 6 bases, with 31 bases sitting between them. The germline CDR1 and CDR2 sequences are SGHAT and FQNNGV. The CDR3 runs 19 residues.

This clone has a single count. The V and J genes are TRBV4-3 and TRBJ2-7; D uncertain. The CDR3 length is 14 residues. Trimming removed 0 bases at V and 3 bases at J, with 9 bases between. Germline V gene lookup returns CDR1 LGHNA and CDR2 YSLEER. The CDR3: CASSQEGGHYEQYF. CDR3 DNA sequence: TGCGCCAGCAGCCAAGAGGGTGGTCACTACGAGCAGTACTTC.

The chain carries TRBV27 and TRBJ1-1, with D possibly being TRBD1 (5 bases). V was pared by 5 bases and J by 4 bases, with 14 bases between. This CDR3 contains 14 residues. Germline CDR1 MNHEY, CDR2 SMNVEV (reference sequence). For the CDR3, the DNA is TGTGCCAGCAGTCCCCGAGGGAGGGGCACTGAAGCTTTCTTT. This translates into CASSPRGRGTEAFF.

This chain links TRBV5-6 with TRBJ2-1, with 8 bases identical to TRBD2. The germline V gene has CDR1 SGHDT and CDR2 YYEEEE. J was trimmed by 7 bases and V by 4 bases; bases with no gene match: 13. CDR3 length equals 16 residues. The CDR3 reads CASSRQTSGRRNEQFF. Here the CDR3 DNA reads TGTGCCAGCAGCCGGCAAACTAGCGGTCGTAGGAATGAGCAGTTCTTC.

The chain links TRBV28 to TRBJ1-1; D is undetermined. Germline V gene lookup returns CDR1 MDHEN and CDR2 SYDVKM. V was shortened by 4 bases and J by 7 bases, with 7 bases between the two germline ends. The CDR3 length is 11 residues. The CDR3 nucleotides read TGTGCCAGCAGTTACAGCCTTGAAGCTTTCTTT. It specifies CASSYSLEAFF.

The CDR3 reads CAINGPSWHEQYV. In nucleotides, the CDR3 is TGTGCCATTAATGGACCTTCCTGGCACGAGCAGTACGTC. The genes are TRBV6-4 and TRBJ2-7; D uncertain. The CDR3 has 13 amino acids. The germline V and J ends were trimmed by 10 bases and 5 bases, with 18 bases remaining between them. Germline V lookup: CDR1 MRHNA, CDR2 SNTAGT.

In its sample, this clone was seen a few times. The chain recombines TRBV2 with TRBJ2-1; D is uncertain. Trimming removed 4 bases from V and 9 bases from J, with 10 bases in between. Germline V lookup: CDR1 SNHLY, CDR2 FYNNEI. The CDR3 spans 12 residues. The CDR3 DNA follows: TGTGCCAGCAGTGTGGCGTTGGGTGAGCAGTTCTTC. Amino acid sequence: CASSVALGEQFF.

The chain joins TRBV5-1 to TRBJ2-6; TRBD2 is a possible D gene (6 bases). The germline V gene encodes CDR1 SGHRS and CDR2 YFSETQ. V lost 3 bases and J 0 bases, leaving 13 bases between the germline ends. This CDR3 contains 17 residues. CDR3 sequence (DNA): TGCGCCAGCAGCTCCGGGACTCGCCTCTCTGGGGCCAACGTCCTGACTTTC. Translating it yields CASSSGTRLSGANVLTF. Full variable domain (rest looked up from reference TRBV5-1 and TRBJ2-6): KAGVTQTPRYLIKTRGQQVTLSCSPISGHRSVSWYQQTPGQGLQFLFEYFSETQRNKGNFPGRFSGRQFSNSRSEMNVSTLELGDSALYLCASSSGTRLSGANVLTFGAGSRLTVL.

The rearrangement joins TRBV5-1 to TRBJ1-5; D is perhaps TRBD1 (5 bases). CDR3 size: 15 residues. V was shortened by 4 bases and J by 0 bases, with 11 bases between the two germline ends. From germline, CDR1 is SGHRS and CDR2 YFSETQ. The CDR3 loop reads CASSRDPYSNQPQHF. The CDR3 coding sequence is TGCGCCAGCAGCAGGGACCCCTATAGCAATCAGCCCCAGCATTTT.

The chain uses TRBV6-5 and TRBJ2-7; a weak D match, TRBD1 (5 bases). Germline V lookup: CDR1 MNHEY, CDR2 SVGAGI. The CDR3 is 14 residues long. V dropped 5 bases and J dropped 6 bases, with 17 bases sitting between them. Here the CDR3 DNA reads TGTGCCAGCAGTCCTCTCCCAGGGCGAGGCGAGCAGTACTTC. Protein sequence: CASSPLPGRGEQYF.

This chain connects TRBV4-3 to TRBJ2-7; D unresolved. The V gene's germline CDR1 is LGHNA and CDR2 YSLEER. The V gene lost 5 bases and the J gene lost 0 bases, with 14 bases spanning the gap. This CDR3 contains 15 residues. The CDR3 DNA reads as TGCGCCAGCAGCGCGCTAATAATCGGCTCCTACGAGCAGTACTTC. This sequence encodes CASSALIIGSYEQYF.

This chain links TRBV27 with TRBJ2-5; tentative D call: TRBD1 (6 bases). Trimming left V 5 bases short and J 2 bases short, with 9 bases between. This CDR3 has 13 residues. CDR1 MNHEY and CDR2 SMNVEV come from the germline V gene (reference sequence). CDR3 sequence reads: CASSPQGQETQYF. CDR3 DNA: TGTGCCAGCAGTCCCCAGGGGCAAGAGACCCAGTACTTC.

This rearrangement joins TRBV10-2 to TRBJ1-3; no clear D gene. There are 17 residues in the CDR3. The V and J ends lost 0 bases and 3 bases respectively, with 15 bases between them. Germline V gives CDR1 WSHSY, CDR2 SAAADI. The CDR3 DNA sequence: TGCGCCAGCAGTGAGTCTTCAGTGATCCCATATGGAAACACCATATATTTT. Residues: CASSESSVIPYGNTIYF.

This clone was seen once. The rearrangement uses TRBV5-4 and TRBJ2-5; TRBD2 agrees at 8 bases. The V gene's germline CDR1 is SGHNT and CDR2 YYREEE (reference sequence). The CDR3 runs to 15 residues. V was pared by 0 bases and J by 4 bases, with 5 bases of the junction left unmatched. In nucleotides, the CDR3 is TGTGCCAGCAGCTTGGGGGGACTAGGGGCAGAGACCCAGTACTTC. Its translation: CASSLGGLGAETQYF.

The gene calls are TRBV18 and TRBJ1-3; D remains ambiguous. The CDR3 has 16 amino acids. CDR1 and CDR2 from the germline V gene are KGHSH and LQKENI. With 0 bases removed from V and 8 bases from J, the gap between germline ends came to 17 bases. CDR3 region: CASSPPLAQLRDTIYF. In DNA form, the CDR3 reads TGTGCCAGCTCACCACCGTTAGCTCAGCTACGGGACACCATATATTTT.

This clone turned up a few times. This sequence joins TRBV7-9 and TRBJ2-5; 9 bases are shared with TRBD1. Germline trimming cut 5 bases from V and 3 bases from J; bases unmatched to any gene: 7. The V gene's germline CDR1 is SEHNR and CDR2 FQNEAQ (reference sequence). The CDR3 covers 15 residues. CDR3 residues: CASSLMTGGKETQYF. The DNA for the CDR3 is TGTGCCAGCAGCCTAATGACAGGGGGGAAAGAGACCCAGTACTTC.

The chain links TRBV19 to TRBJ1-2, with TRBD1 matching 7 bases. Germline lookup yields CDR1 LNHDA and CDR2 SQIVND (reference sequence). Unmatched junction bases numbered 10, after V lost 7 bases and J lost 8 bases. CDR3 length: 13 residues. CDR3 in amino acids: CASTRRIGGGYTF. Here the CDR3 DNA reads TGTGCCAGTACCAGGCGCATAGGGGGCGGCTACACCTTC.

The CDR3 here is CASSPAEREQYF. The CDR3, as DNA: TGTGCCAGCAGCCCCGCGGAACGGGAGCAGTACTTC. This chain links TRBV7-2 with TRBJ2-7, with D unclear. With 5 bases removed from V and 7 bases from J, the gap between germline ends came to 12 bases. The CDR3 length is 12 residues. The germline CDR1 and CDR2 sequences are SGHTA and FQGNSA.

The rearrangement uses TRBV27 and TRBJ1-2; D possibly corresponds to TRBD1 (5 bases). Trimming pared 4 bases from V and 4 bases from J, leaving 13 bases between. Germline V gene data show CDR1 as MNHEY and CDR2 as SMNVEV (reference sequence). The CDR3 consists of 14 residues. CDR3 DNA sequence: TGTGCCAGCAGTTCCGACAGACGGAGCTATGGCTACACCTTC. Translation gives CASSSDRRSYGYTF.

This clone was detected a few times. J is TRBJ1-5 and V is TRBV7-2; a possible D gene is TRBD1 (6 bases). Germline-derived CDR1 and CDR2 are SGHTA and FQGNSA. V lost 0 bases, J lost 5 bases, and 14 bases lay in between. This CDR3 contains 16 residues. CDR3 bases: TGTGCCAGCAGCTTAGCGGGCAGGGGAGTTGATCAGCCCCAGCATTTT. Residues: CASSLAGRGVDQPQHF.

The chain joins TRBV19 to TRBJ2-1, with D tentatively TRBD2 (6 bases). Between the trimmed V and J ends, which lost 5 bases and 6 bases, there was a span of 11 bases. The CDR3 is 13 residues long. CDR1 and CDR2 from the germline V gene are LNHDA and SQIVND (reference sequence). The CDR3 reads CASSPLGGNEQFF. DNA of the CDR3: TGTGCCAGTAGTCCCCTGGGGGGCAATGAGCAGTTCTTC.

The rearrangement uses TRBV5-6 and TRBJ1-2, with no clear D. The CDR3 is 13 residues long. The V gene lost 2 bases and the J gene lost 6 bases, with 11 bases spanning the gap. Germline assignment: CDR1 SGHDT and CDR2 YYEEEE. The CDR3 sequence is CASSFLGRNGYTF. In DNA form, the CDR3 reads TGTGCCAGCAGCTTTCTGGGCAGGAATGGCTACACCTTC.

The rearrangement joins TRBV6-5 to TRBJ2-5; D is undetermined. The CDR3 length is 14 residues. V was cut by 0 bases and J by 3 bases, with 8 bases left in between. The V gene's germline CDR1 is MNHEY and CDR2 SVGAGI. The chain's CDR3 is CASSYSTQKETQYF. Written as DNA, the CDR3 is TGTGCCAGCAGTTACTCAACACAGAAAGAGACCCAGTACTTC.

This chain uses TRBV4-3 with TRBJ2-3, with 13 bases lining up with TRBD2. This CDR3 has 17 amino acids. Germline-derived CDR1 and CDR2 are LGHNA and YSLEER. With V trimmed by 3 bases and J by 6 bases, 9 bases remained unmatched. The DNA for the CDR3 is TGCGCCAGCAGCCAGCCCACTGGACTAGCGGGGGAGGATACGCAGTATTTT. Its protein is CASSQPTGLAGEDTQYF.